These 29 T cell receptor beta chains originate from one sample sequenced in a study of cytomegalovirus exposure and HLA in healthy donors. The PCR made use of 60 Vbeta and 13 Jbeta primers. Assay used: immunoSEQ multiplex PCR; TCRdb lists only in-frame clones, some missing. The sample shows roughly 100,000 clones, 75% to 85% of them seen only once. The sequenced sample consisted of PBMCs. Every receptor here comes from a man between 18 and 35 years old in good health and CMV-seronegative.

V gene TRBV5-1 combines with J gene TRBJ1-2; D perhaps matches TRBD1 (6 bases). The CDR3 sequence is 13 residues long. V was pared by 4 bases and J by 10 bases, with 17 bases between. CDR1 and CDR2 (germline): SGHRS, YFSETQ. CDR3 loop: CASSQKGTHYYTF. CDR3 nucleotides: TGCGCCAGCAGCCAAAAGGGGACACACTACTACACCTTC. The variable domain in full, with the rest retrieved from reference TRBV5-1 and TRBJ1-2, is KAGVTQTPRYLIKTRGQQVTLSCSPISGHRSVSWYQQTPGQGLQFLFEYFSETQRNKGNFPGRFSGRQFSNSRSEMNVSTLELGDSALYLCASSQKGTHYYTFGSGTRLTVV.

The chain links TRBV10-3 to TRBJ2-5, with 14 nucleotides matching TRBD2. This CDR3 contains 16 residues. Trimming removed 3 bases from V and 5 bases from J; junction bases left unmatched: 5. Germline values: CDR1 ENHRY, CDR2 SYGVKD. For the CDR3, the DNA is TGTGCCATCAGTGATCCCGGGACTAGCGGGAGTGAGACCCAGTACTTC. Translating gives CAISDPGTSGSETQYF.

The chain combines TRBV10-1 with TRBJ2-7, with 8 bases lining up with TRBD2. Germline V lookup: CDR1 WNHNN, CDR2 SYGVQD (reference sequence). After removal of 6 bases from V and 3 bases from J, the junction contained 4 bases not matched to a gene. The CDR3 is 13 residues long. The CDR3 spells CASSASGSYEQYF. In nucleotides, the CDR3 is TGCGCCAGCAGCGCGAGCGGGAGCTACGAGCAGTACTTC.

The V gene is TRBV19, the J gene TRBJ1-5; weak D call: TRBD1 (5 bases). V shed 6 bases and J shed 4 bases, with 16 bases lying between them. This CDR3 contains 15 residues. The germline CDR1 and CDR2 sequences are LNHDA and SQIVND (reference sequence). The DNA of the CDR3 is TGTGCCAGTAGGATGGAGGGGCAGGCTAATCAGCCCCAGCATTTT. Protein product: CASRMEGQANQPQHF.

V and J are TRBV5-1 and TRBJ2-5, with 14 bases fitting TRBD2. The tail of the sequence fits TRBJ2-7 better, so the J call may be wrong. Germline V gene data show CDR1 as SGHRS and CDR2 as YFSETQ. The CDR3 totals 17 residues. The CDR3 loop is CASSLGLAGGPGDEQYF. The DNA of the CDR3 is TGCGCCAGCAGCTTGGGACTAGCGGGAGGGCCGGGGGACGAGCAGTACTTC.

The V gene is TRBV19, the J gene TRBJ1-5; tentative D call: TRBD1 (6 bases). The V gene's germline CDR1 is LNHDA and CDR2 SQIVND (reference sequence). The length of the CDR3 is 16 residues. The V end lost 2 bases, the J end lost 2 bases, and 13 bases lay between the germline ends. CDR3 sequence reads: CASSIQGRGGNQPQHF. Written as DNA, the CDR3 is TGTGCCAGTAGTATACAGGGCAGGGGTGGCAATCAGCCCCAGCATTTT.

This sequence joins TRBV7-2 and TRBJ1-2; D perhaps matches TRBD1 (5 bases). Trimming removed 1 base from V and 7 bases from J, with 16 bases in between. CDR1 SGHTA and CDR2 FQGNSA come from the germline V gene. The length of the CDR3 is 15 residues. CDR3 amino acids: CASSLVVREVGGYTF. In DNA, the CDR3 is TGTGCCAGCAGCTTAGTAGTCAGGGAGGTGGGTGGCTACACCTTC. Full variable domain (rest looked up from reference TRBV7-2 and TRBJ1-2): GAGVSQSPSNKVTEKGKDVELRCDPISGHTALYWYRQSLGQGLEFLIYFQGNSAPDKSGLPSDRFSAERTGGSVSTLTIQRTQQEDSAVYLCASSLVVREVGGYTFGSGTRLTVV.

This chain uses TRBV2 with TRBJ2-3; 7 nucleotides align to TRBD2. The junction had 5 bases not matched to a gene; V was cut back by 3 bases and J by 2 bases. This CDR3 has 15 residues. Germline V gene data show CDR1 as SNHLY and CDR2 as FYNNEI. Written as DNA, the CDR3 is TGTGCCAGCAGTGACCAGCGGGGACTCACAGATACGCAGTATTTT. This gives the protein CASSDQRGLTDTQYF.

V gene TRBV5-1 combines with J gene TRBJ2-2; 9 bases agree with TRBD2. CDR3 length: 14 amino acids. V was clipped by 4 bases and J by 4 bases; unmatched bases: 2. Looked up from germline, CDR1 is SGHRS and CDR2 is YFSETQ. The CDR3 DNA is TGCGCCAGCAGCCTGACTAGCGGCACCGGGGAGCTGTTTTTT. Residues: CASSLTSGTGELFF.

The chain joins TRBV7-3 to TRBJ2-1; 9 nucleotides line up with TRBD2. Germline lookup yields CDR1 SGHTA and CDR2 FQGTGA. The length of the CDR3 is 16 residues. The J segment lost 9 bases and the V segment lost 4 bases, leaving 13 bases of the junction unmatched. In nucleotides, the CDR3 is TGTGCCAGCAGCTCGTCTGGCGGGAGGGCTGTGGGTGAGCAGTTCTTC. Amino acids: CASSSSGGRAVGEQFF.

This clone was seen a few times. The V call is TRBV6-6, the J call TRBJ2-2; D unresolved. CDR1 and CDR2 from the germline V gene are MNHNY and SVGAGI (reference sequence). V was cut by 0 bases and J by 6 bases, with 14 bases left in between. This CDR3 is built from 16 residues. The chain's CDR3 is CASSYSEMFRAGELFF. DNA for the CDR3: TGTGCCAGCAGTTACTCGGAGATGTTCCGGGCCGGGGAGCTGTTTTTT.

This clone was detected a few times. This sequence joins TRBV7-3 and TRBJ2-5; 10 nucleotides line up with TRBD2. Trimming cost V 6 bases and J 5 bases; bases outside gene matches: 15. Germline assignment: CDR1 SGHTA and CDR2 FQGTGA. The CDR3 is 17 amino acids. CDR3 sequence: CASSPALSSGRSETQYF. The CDR3 DNA reads as TGTGCCAGCAGTCCAGCGTTGTCTAGCGGGAGAAGTGAGACCCAGTACTTC.

The sample holds a few counts of this clone. J is TRBJ2-2 and V is TRBV15; D gene ambiguous. Trimming took off 8 bases at V and 4 bases at J, with 8 bases between the two ends. Germline V gives CDR1 LNHNV, CDR2 YYDKDF (reference sequence). The CDR3 contains 12 residues. For the CDR3, the DNA is TGTGCCACCCCCTCCGGCACCGGGGAGCTGTTTTTT. This codes for CATPSGTGELFF.

The V gene is TRBV5-1, the J gene TRBJ1-1; possible D gene TRBD1, 6 bases. Trimming removed 2 bases at V and 3 bases at J, with 14 bases between. Germline V gene sequence: CDR1 SGHRS, CDR2 YFSETQ. The CDR3 loop spans 15 amino acids. CDR3 amino acids: CASSLGNRVHTEAFF. CDR3 sequence (DNA): TGCGCCAGCAGCTTAGGGAACAGGGTACACACTGAAGCTTTCTTT.

V gene TRBV7-9 combines with J gene TRBJ2-2; possibly TRBD1 for D (5 bases). V was pared by 1 base and J by 5 bases, with 5 bases between. The germline V gene has CDR1 SEHNR and CDR2 FQNEAQ (reference sequence). This CDR3 is 13 amino acids long. For the CDR3, the DNA is TGTGCCAGCAGCTTAGAGGGGACCGGGGAGCTGTTTTTT. This sequence encodes CASSLEGTGELFF.

This clone was recorded a few times. CDR3 sequence (DNA): TGCGCCAGCAGCCTCCGGGACAGGGACTACAATGAGCAGTTCTTC. This translates into CASSLRDRDYNEQFF. J is TRBJ2-1 and V is TRBV4-1; TRBD1 agrees at 9 bases. The CDR3 sequence is 15 residues long. CDR1 and CDR2 (germline): MGHRA, YSYEKL. The J segment lost 3 bases and the V segment lost 4 bases, leaving 4 bases of the junction unmatched.

The chain joins TRBV19 to TRBJ2-5, with 8 nucleotides matching TRBD2. Germline trimming cut 3 bases from V and 2 bases from J; bases unmatched to any gene: 5. From germline, CDR1 is LNHDA and CDR2 SQIVND (reference sequence). The CDR3 contains 15 residues. CDR3 amino acids: CASSMPGGLQETQYF. As DNA, the CDR3 is TGTGCCAGTAGTATGCCGGGAGGGCTTCAAGAGACCCAGTACTTC. Filled out from reference TRBV19 and TRBJ2-5, the complete variable domain reads DGGITQSPKYLFRKEGQNVTLSCEQNLNHDAMYWYRQDPGQGLRLIYYSQIVNDFQKGDIAEGYSVSREKKESFPLTVTSAQKNPTAFYLCASSMPGGLQETQYFGPGTRLLVL.

The V and J genes are TRBV7-8 and TRBJ2-1, with TRBD2 matching 15 bases. Unmatched junction bases numbered 4, after V lost 4 bases and J lost 6 bases. Germline assignment: CDR1 SGHVS and CDR2 FQNEAQ. The CDR3 runs to 16 residues. The CDR3 loop reads CASSSQGLAGGNEQFF. Here the CDR3 DNA reads TGTGCCAGCAGCTCCCAGGGACTAGCGGGAGGCAATGAGCAGTTCTTC.

The chain recombines TRBV7-2 with TRBJ2-3; 8 bases agree with TRBD2. The CDR3 length is 14 residues. Germline CDR1 reads SGHTA; CDR2 reads FQGNSA. J was trimmed by 6 bases and V by 4 bases; bases with no gene match: 6. The CDR3 region is CASSSGLGVDTQYF. The DNA of the CDR3 is TGTGCCAGCAGCTCGGGACTAGGGGTGGATACGCAGTATTTT.

The chain links TRBV19 to TRBJ2-1; perhaps TRBD1 as D (6 bases). Germline V gene sequence: CDR1 LNHDA, CDR2 SQIVND (reference sequence). Trimming shortened V by 1 base and J by 13 bases, and 11 bases separated the two germline ends. The CDR3 has 12 amino acids. The CDR3 loop reads CASSIGQGPQFF. The CDR3 DNA reads as TGTGCCAGTAGTATAGGGCAGGGGCCTCAGTTCTTC.

The chain couples TRBV5-4 to TRBJ2-5; 10 bases fit TRBD1. The J call may be wrong; the DNA end is better matched by TRBJ2-7. The CDR3 loop spans 15 amino acids. Germline V gene lookup returns CDR1 SGHNT and CDR2 YYREEE (reference sequence). The CDR3 spells CASSLVGTGAYEQYF. The CDR3 bases are TGTGCCAGCAGCTTGGTTGGGACAGGGGCCTACGAGCAGTACTTC.

The V gene is TRBV9, the J gene TRBJ2-2, with 9 bases that match TRBD2. Germline V gene data show CDR1 as SGDLS and CDR2 as YYNGEE. V shed 6 bases, J shed 5 bases, and the junction held 11 bases outside the gene matches. This CDR3 region has 16 residues. Written as DNA, the CDR3 is TGTGCCAGCACTCCTGCGGCGGGAGGGTGGACCGGGGAGCTGTTTTTT. Translation: CASTPAAGGWTGELFF.

The J gene is TRBJ2-1, the V gene TRBV4-3; 8 nucleotides line up with TRBD2. The V gene's germline CDR1 is LGHNA and CDR2 YSLEER. The junction had 10 bases not matched to a gene; V was cut back by 0 bases and J by 0 bases. CDR3 size: 19 residues. Written as DNA, the CDR3 is TGCGCCAGCAGCCAAGATTTGGCTAGCGGGCAGAGCTCCTACAATGAGCAGTTCTTC. This encodes CASSQDLASGQSSYNEQFF.

V and J are TRBV5-1 and TRBJ2-5; D is unresolved. CDR3 length equals 16 residues. Per the germline V gene, CDR1 is SGHRS and CDR2 is YFSETQ. Trimming left V 0 bases short and J 2 bases short, with 14 bases between. The CDR3 here is CASSLAVQAPQETQYF. The DNA of the CDR3 is TGCGCCAGCAGCTTGGCCGTTCAGGCTCCACAAGAGACCCAGTACTTC. The full variable domain, in which reference TRBV5-1 and TRBJ2-5 provide the parts outside the CDR3, is KAGVTQTPRYLIKTRGQQVTLSCSPISGHRSVSWYQQTPGQGLQFLFEYFSETQRNKGNFPGRFSGRQFSNSRSEMNVSTLELGDSALYLCASSLAVQAPQETQYFGPGTRLLVL.

The V call is TRBV7-2, the J call TRBJ1-1; a weak D match, TRBD1 (5 bases). There are 14 residues in the CDR3. Germline V lookup: CDR1 SGHTA, CDR2 FQGNSA. Deletions cut 4 bases from V and 4 bases from J, with 13 bases between. In nucleotides, the CDR3 is TGTGCCAGCAGCTCTCAGGGCGGGGGCACTGAAGCTTTCTTT. Protein: CASSSQGGGTEAFF.

The J gene is TRBJ2-7, the V gene TRBV5-1; D uncertain. The CDR3 length is 12 residues. Germline CDR1 reads SGHRS; CDR2 reads YFSETQ. The V and J ends lost 0 bases and 6 bases respectively, with 7 bases between them. CDR3 DNA: TGCGCCAGCAGCTTGGCAGGAACCGAGCAGTACTTC. Translated: CASSLAGTEQYF.

The chain joins TRBV5-1 to TRBJ2-5; no clear D. Germline CDR1 SGHRS, CDR2 YFSETQ. V was clipped by 3 bases and J by 2 bases, with 8 bases between them. CDR3 size: 13 residues. CDR3 sequence (DNA): TGCGCCAGCAGCTCTATCACTCAAGAGACCCAGTACTTC. It codes for CASSSITQETQYF. Variable domain in full (rest from reference TRBV5-1 and TRBJ2-5): KAGVTQTPRYLIKTRGQQVTLSCSPISGHRSVSWYQQTPGQGLQFLFEYFSETQRNKGNFPGRFSGRQFSNSRSEMNVSTLELGDSALYLCASSSITQETQYFGPGTRLLVL.

CDR3 sequence: CASTTGSYGYTF. CDR3 bases: TGTGCCAGCACTACAGGGTCTTATGGCTACACCTTC. The chain recombines TRBV6-5 with TRBJ1-2, with D perhaps TRBD1 (6 bases). Trimming removed 7 bases from V and 5 bases from J, with 11 bases in between. Per germline, CDR1 MNHEY and CDR2 SVGAGI. The CDR3 sequence is 12 residues long.

V is TRBV30 and J is TRBJ2-1, with D maybe TRBD2 (5 bases). Germline V CDR1 and CDR2: GTSNPN, SVGIG (reference sequence). Trimming shortened V by 0 bases and J by 8 bases, and 17 bases separated the two germline ends. The CDR3 consists of 15 residues. The DNA for the CDR3 is TGTGCCTGGAGTGTATGGTCGGGATTTGGAGATGAGCAGTTCTTC. Protein product: CAWSVWSGFGDEQFF.